Listed here are 29 T cell receptor beta chains from one sample, sequenced in a study of blood T cell repertoires in COVID-19. TCRdb's copy holds only in-frame clones and misses some; the assay was immunoSEQ multiplex PCR. This table holds roughly 140,000 clones, around four fifths found once. Sequenced material: peripheral blood. These receptors originate from a woman in her 40s with active or convalescent COVID-19.

This clone was picked up a small number of times. The chain joins TRBV7-9 to TRBJ2-3, with a tentative D call TRBD2 (5 bases). V dropped 5 bases and J dropped 1 base, with 16 bases sitting between them. CDR1 and CDR2 (germline): SEHNR, FQNEAQ (reference sequence). The CDR3 sequence is 16 residues long. The CDR3 DNA sequence: TGTGCCAGCAGCCCGAGGCGGGTTAGAGGCACAGATACGCAGTATTTT. Translated, it gives CASSPRRVRGTDTQYF.

V is TRBV11-2 and J is TRBJ1-2; D gene unclear. V dropped 4 bases and J dropped 4 bases, with 13 bases sitting between them. Per the germline V gene, CDR1 is SGHAT and CDR2 is FQNNGV. CDR3 length equals 14 residues. The CDR3 nucleotides read TGTGCCAGCAGCTCTTCGGTCTTTGGCTATGGCTACACCTTC. Its protein is CASSSSVFGYGYTF.

The chain combines TRBV6-5 with TRBJ1-2, with 8 positions matching TRBD1. Per germline, CDR1 MNHEY and CDR2 SVGAGI. J gave up 4 bases and V 6 bases, and 7 bases lay outside the gene matches. There are 14 residues in the CDR3. The CDR3 loop is CASRRTGRGYGYTF. The CDR3 bases are TGTGCCAGCAGGCGGACAGGGCGCGGCTATGGCTACACCTTC.

This chain connects TRBV5-1 to TRBJ1-6; D is unresolved. The CDR3 is 14 amino acids. V was shortened by 3 bases and J by 6 bases, with 10 bases between the two germline ends. Germline CDR1 SGHRS, CDR2 YFSETQ. As DNA, the CDR3 is TGCGCCAGCAGCTGGACCGGAGGTAATTCACCCCTCCACTTT. This gives the protein CASSWTGGNSPLHF.

This clone was counted a few times. V gene TRBV15 combines with J gene TRBJ1-5; D is unresolved. This CDR3 comprises 13 residues. Germline-derived CDR1 and CDR2 are LNHNV and YYDKDF (reference sequence). V was cut by 0 bases and J by 5 bases, with 5 bases left in between. The CDR3 region is CATSRDADQPQHF. In DNA, the CDR3 is TGTGCCACCAGCAGAGATGCGGATCAGCCCCAGCATTTT.

The chain has TRBV6-2 or TRBV6-3 and TRBJ1-5; D is perhaps TRBD1 (6 bases). The CDR3 extends over 16 amino acids. CDR1 and CDR2 (germline): MNHEY, SVGEGT. Trimming removed 0 bases from V and 3 bases from J, with 12 bases in between. This CDR3 is CASSYSRGGPNQPQHF. The CDR3 coding sequence is TGTGCCAGCAGTTACTCGAGGGGGGGACCCAATCAGCCCCAGCATTTT.

This chain joins TRBV18 and TRBJ1-5; D uncertain. Germline assignment: CDR1 KGHSH and CDR2 LQKENI. The CDR3 is 17 amino acids. V was shortened by 2 bases and J by 0 bases, with 14 bases between the two germline ends. Here the CDR3 DNA reads TGTGCCAGCTCACCATCGGCCTCGACTTATAGCAATCAGCCCCAGCATTTT. Translating gives CASSPSASTYSNQPQHF.

This clone appeared once. The rearrangement joins TRBV4-2 to TRBJ1-4; 7 bases fit TRBD1. Germline assignment: CDR1 LGHNA and CDR2 YNFKEQ. V shed 0 bases, J shed 0 bases, and the junction held 13 bases outside the gene matches. This CDR3 spans 20 amino acids. This CDR3 reads CASSQEATGTSYATNEKLFF. The CDR3 nucleotides read TGTGCCAGCAGCCAAGAAGCGACAGGGACGTCTTACGCAACTAATGAAAAACTGTTTTTT.

The CDR3 is CASRNTEAFF. The CDR3 DNA reads as TGTGCCAGTCGGAACACTGAAGCTTTCTTT. The chain is built from TRBV19 and TRBJ1-1; D unclear. Between the trimmed V and J ends, which lost 8 bases and 1 base, there was a span of 2 bases. Germline values: CDR1 LNHDA, CDR2 SQIVND (reference sequence). This CDR3 region has 10 residues.

The chain uses TRBV29-1 and TRBJ2-3; D gene uncertain. Germline CDR1 is SQVTM and CDR2 is ANQGSEA. The CDR3 extends over 10 amino acids. Between the trimmed V and J ends, which lost 5 bases and 2 bases, there was a span of 2 bases. The DNA for the CDR3 is TGCAGCGTTCTCACAGATACGCAGTATTTT. Translation: CSVLTDTQYF.

The chain combines TRBV19 with TRBJ1-2, with 7 nucleotides matching TRBD1. Trimming took 3 bases from V and 5 from J; bases not matched to a gene: 3. Germline V CDR1 and CDR2: LNHDA, SQIVND (reference sequence). The CDR3 is 13 amino acids. In DNA, the CDR3 is TGTGCCAGTAGTATCGGGACAGCTTATGGCTACACCTTC. Translating it yields CASSIGTAYGYTF. The full variable domain, with the rest looked up from reference TRBV19 and TRBJ1-2, is DGGITQSPKYLFRKEGQNVTLSCEQNLNHDAMYWYRQDPGQGLRLIYYSQIVNDFQKGDIAEGYSVSREKKESFPLTVTSAQKNPTAFYLCASSIGTAYGYTFGSGTRLTVV.

This clone has a single count. The chain recombines TRBV7-9 with TRBJ1-3, with a possible D match to TRBD1 (5 bases). This CDR3 comprises 17 residues. V was trimmed by 0 bases and J by 1 base, leaving 13 bases between them. Germline-derived CDR1 and CDR2 are SEHNR and FQNEAQ (reference sequence). In nucleotides, the CDR3 is TGTGCCAGCAGCTTAGCTGGCAGGGCTCCTTCTGGAAACACCATATATTTT. It encodes CASSLAGRAPSGNTIYF.

This clone was seen a few times. The chain combines TRBV6-2 or TRBV6-3 with TRBJ2-5; 8 bases are shared with TRBD1. Germline V gene lookup returns CDR1 MNHEY and CDR2 SVGEGT. The CDR3 totals 18 residues. V lost 4 bases to trimming and J lost 5 bases; unmatched junction nucleotides: 18. CDR3 loop: CASSSTRRSGGIGETQYF. The DNA of the CDR3 is TGTGCCAGCAGTTCCACCAGACGTTCAGGGGGCATTGGGGAGACCCAGTACTTC.

The chain recombines TRBV9 with TRBJ2-1; 14 nucleotides match TRBD2. From germline, CDR1 is SGDLS and CDR2 YYNGEE. V lost 3 bases, J lost 7 bases, and 3 bases stayed unmatched. The CDR3 contains 15 residues. CDR3: CASSAGTSGRNEQFF. The CDR3 bases are TGTGCCAGCAGCGCCGGGACTAGCGGGAGAAATGAGCAGTTCTTC.

This chain uses TRBV27 with TRBJ2-3; perhaps TRBD1 as D (5 bases). V was clipped by 0 bases and J by 0 bases, with 7 bases between them. The CDR3 is 15 residues long. Germline V gene sequence: CDR1 MNHEY, CDR2 SMNVEV (reference sequence). DNA of the CDR3: TGTGCCAGCAGTTTATCTGGGGCTAGCACAGATACGCAGTATTTT. Its protein product is CASSLSGASTDTQYF.

V usage is TRBV16 and J usage is TRBJ1-6, with a possible D match to TRBD1 (5 bases). The germline V and J ends were trimmed by 4 bases and 10 bases, with 17 bases remaining between them. The CDR3 is 15 residues long. Germline V gene data show CDR1 as KGHSY and CDR2 as FQNENV. The CDR3 region has the DNA TGTGCCAGCAGCCCCCACCAGGGTTCGGAATCACCCCTCCACTTT. Amino acids: CASSPHQGSESPLHF.

The chain is built from TRBV10-2 and TRBJ1-2; the match to TRBD1 covers 11 bases. The CDR3 sequence is 13 residues long. The V segment lost 5 bases and the J segment 7 bases; nucleotides outside the gene matches: 3. Looked up from germline, CDR1 is WSHSY and CDR2 is SAAADI. CDR3 residues: CASSPGQGVGYTF. For the CDR3, the DNA is TGCGCCAGCAGTCCGGGACAGGGGGTTGGCTACACCTTC.

The table lists this clone with a few counts. This chain uses TRBV18 with TRBJ2-7; D possibly corresponds to TRBD1 (5 bases). Germline V gene data show CDR1 as KGHSH and CDR2 as LQKENI. The CDR3 runs to 13 residues. V gave up 4 bases and J gave up 9 bases, with 16 bases separating them. The CDR3 loop is CASSLQDGGAQYF. The CDR3 nucleotides read TGTGCCAGCTCACTACAGGACGGTGGGGCGCAGTACTTC.

The chain recombines TRBV11-2 with TRBJ2-7; TRBD1 agrees at 7 bases. The CDR3 covers 15 residues. With V trimmed by 2 bases and J by 3 bases, 7 bases remained unmatched. In germline, CDR1 is SGHAT, CDR2 FQNNGV. CDR3 residues: CASSLLWDSSYEQYF. As DNA, the CDR3 is TGTGCCAGCAGCTTACTTTGGGACAGTAGCTACGAGCAGTACTTC.

The chain is built from TRBV19 and TRBJ2-5; TRBD1 agrees at 7 bases. The CDR3 spans 17 residues. V dropped 1 base and J dropped 1; count of bases not matched to a gene: 9. Germline-derived CDR1 and CDR2 are LNHDA and SQIVND (reference sequence). The CDR3 spells CASSIVGLTGTQETQYF. Here the CDR3 DNA reads TGTGCCAGTAGTATAGTGGGCCTGACAGGGACCCAAGAGACCCAGTACTTC.

V is TRBV4-1 and J is TRBJ1-2, with 8 bases aligning to TRBD1. The length of the CDR3 is 14 residues. Germline CDR1 is MGHRA and CDR2 is YSYEKL. Trimming at V came to 6 bases and at J to 4 bases, leaving 7 bases not matched to a gene. The CDR3 DNA follows: TGCGCCAGCAGTGCAGGGGGCGCGGGCTATGGCTACACCTTC. This sequence encodes CASSAGGAGYGYTF.

The CDR3 coding sequence is TGTGCCAGCAGTTCCGTCTCCTACAGGGGGCACACTGAAGCTTTCTTT. Its translation is CASSSVSYRGHTEAFF. V gene TRBV28 combines with J gene TRBJ1-1; 9 positions match TRBD1. V lost 4 bases to trimming and J lost 3 bases; unmatched junction nucleotides: 9. The germline gives CDR1 MDHEN, CDR2 SYDVKM. The CDR3 is 16 amino acids. The whole variable domain, remainder taken from reference TRBV28 and TRBJ1-1, is DVKVTQSSRYLVKRTGEKVFLECVQDMDHENMFWYRQDPGLGLRLIYFSYDVKMKEKGDIPEGYSVSREKKERFSLILESASTNQTSMYLCASSSVSYRGHTEAFFGQGTRLTVV.

This rearrangement joins TRBV6-2 or TRBV6-3 to TRBJ1-5, with TRBD1 matching 7 bases. Germline assignment: CDR1 MNHEY and CDR2 SVGEGT. The CDR3 loop spans 16 amino acids. V lost 0 bases and J lost 4; bases outside the gene matches: 6. The CDR3 sequence: CASSYSGDSFNQPQHF. In DNA, the CDR3 is TGTGCCAGCAGTTACTCGGGGGACAGCTTTAATCAGCCCCAGCATTTT.

This chain connects TRBV11-2 to TRBJ2-1; no firm D call. V was pared by 8 bases and J by 7 bases, with 21 bases between. The CDR3 contains 15 residues. Germline V gene data show CDR1 as SGHAT and CDR2 as FQNNGV. This CDR3 reads CASASGGNLGNEQFF. The CDR3 coding sequence is TGTGCCAGCGCATCTGGCGGTAATCTCGGGAATGAGCAGTTCTTC.

By share of the sample, this clone is medium-sized. The chain has TRBV30 and TRBJ1-2; D is perhaps TRBD1 (5 bases). The V gene's germline CDR1 is GTSNPN and CDR2 SVGIG (reference sequence). Deletions cut 0 bases from V and 8 bases from J, with 13 bases between. CDR3 size: 13 residues. The DNA for the CDR3 is TGTGCCTGGAGTGTAGCAGGGATCGCGGGCTACACCTTC. It codes for CAWSVAGIAGYTF.

In this sample, this clone turned up a few times. The chain combines TRBV7-6 with TRBJ2-5, with 10 bases that match TRBD1. V was clipped by 5 bases and J by 2 bases; unmatched bases: 14. The CDR3 covers 18 residues. Germline V gene data show CDR1 as SGHVS and CDR2 as FNYEAQ. As DNA, the CDR3 is TGTGCCAGCAGCCCCTACACCGGGACAGGGGCCAATCAAGAGACCCAGTACTTC. Encoded protein: CASSPYTGTGANQETQYF. The entire variable domain, with the rest obtained from reference TRBV7-6 and TRBJ2-5, is as follows: GAGVSQSPRYKVTKRGQDVALRCDPISGHVSLYWYRQALGQGPEFLTYFNYEAQQDKSGLPNDRFSAERPEGSISTLTIQRTEQRDSAMYRCASSPYTGTGANQETQYFGPGTRLLVL.

V usage is TRBV30 and J usage is TRBJ2-2, with D maybe TRBD1 (6 bases). The germline V gene encodes CDR1 GTSNPN and CDR2 SVGIG (reference sequence). Trimming took off 7 bases at V and 5 bases at J, with 8 bases between the two ends. The CDR3 is made up of 11 amino acids. In DNA, the CDR3 is TGTGCCTACAGGGTTACCGGGGAGCTGTTTTTT. This translates into CAYRVTGELFF.

Written as DNA, the CDR3 is TGTGCCTGGAGCTTTGGGCGGGGAACAAGGGGCTACACCTTC. Its translation is CAWSFGRGTRGYTF. This chain joins TRBV30 and TRBJ1-2; D remains ambiguous. Germline-derived CDR1 and CDR2 are GTSNPN and SVGIG (reference sequence). With 3 bases removed from V and 8 bases from J, the gap between germline ends came to 19 bases. The CDR3 has 14 residues.

The chain couples TRBV6-5 to TRBJ1-1, with 9 bases matching TRBD1. The germline CDR1 and CDR2 sequences are MNHEY and SVGAGI. V dropped 8 bases and J dropped 0; count of bases not matched to a gene: 4. There are 14 residues in the CDR3. This CDR3 reads CASWTGVLNTEAFF. CDR3 in DNA: TGTGCCAGCTGGACAGGGGTTCTGAACACTGAAGCTTTCTTT.